One sample yielded the 19 T cell receptor beta chains listed below, sequenced in a study of PD-L1 blockade in urothelial cancer. Produced via immunoSEQ multiplex PCR; TCRdb's table is partial and in-frame only. The repertoire holds 75,000 to 100,000 clones, with around four fifths as singletons. The time point: peripheral blood 6 weeks after treatment start. Source: PBMCs, taken around atezolizumab (anti-PD-L1) treatment. Receptors were obtained from a man between 65 and 79 years old with urothelial cancer.

V and J are TRBV27 and TRBJ1-2; 8 positions agree with TRBD1. The germline V gene encodes CDR1 MNHEY and CDR2 SMNVEV (reference sequence). V lost 4 bases and J lost 3; bases outside the gene matches: 4. The CDR3 consists of 14 residues. This chain's CDR3 is CASSWTGMDYGYTF. CDR3 DNA sequence: TGTGCCAGCAGTTGGACAGGGATGGACTATGGCTACACCTTC.

J is TRBJ1-3 and V is TRBV10-3; TRBD1 is a possible D gene (6 bases). V dropped 2 bases and J dropped 3 bases, with 11 bases sitting between them. Germline V gives CDR1 ENHRY, CDR2 SYGVKD. The CDR3 length is 15 residues. In DNA, the CDR3 is TGTGCCATCAGTGAGGTGGGGGCGAATGGAAACACCATATATTTT. It codes for CAISEVGANGNTIYF.

The chain couples TRBV5-1 to TRBJ2-2; possibly TRBD2 for D (6 bases). The ends were cut back, 4 bases at V and 4 bases at J, with 11 bases in the middle. Per germline, CDR1 SGHRS and CDR2 YFSETQ. The CDR3 spans 14 residues. Here the CDR3 DNA reads TGCGCCAGCAGCGCCCGGGACTCCACCGGGGAGCTGTTTTTT. Amino acids: CASSARDSTGELFF. The full variable domain, completed using reference TRBV5-1 and TRBJ2-2, is KAGVTQTPRYLIKTRGQQVTLSCSPISGHRSVSWYQQTPGQGLQFLFEYFSETQRNKGNFPGRFSGRQFSNSRSEMNVSTLELGDSALYLCASSARDSTGELFFGEGSRLTVL.

This clone showed up just once. V usage is TRBV19 and J usage is TRBJ1-1, with D possibly TRBD1 on 5 matching bases. The V gene lost 3 bases and the J gene lost 7 bases, with 12 bases spanning the gap. This CDR3 comprises 13 residues. CDR1 and CDR2 (germline): LNHDA, SQIVND (reference sequence). The CDR3 region has the DNA TGTGCCAGTAGTATTCACGGGGGTAATGAAGCTTTCTTT. It translates to CASSIHGGNEAFF.

V usage is TRBV4-1 and J usage is TRBJ2-7, with D possibly being TRBD2 (6 bases). Germline CDR1 and CDR2: MGHRA and YSYEKL. The CDR3 covers 14 residues. V dropped 1 base and J dropped 6 bases, with 13 bases sitting between them. The CDR3: CASSQGGESGEQYF. The CDR3 DNA reads as TGCGCCAGCAGCCAAGGGGGGGAGTCTGGCGAGCAGTACTTC.

V and J are TRBV2 and TRBJ2-2; 13 positions agree with TRBD2. This CDR3 is 18 amino acids long. V shed 2 bases, J shed 3 bases, and the junction held 6 bases outside the gene matches. CDR1 is SNHLY and CDR2 is FYNNEI in the germline V gene. CDR3 protein: CASSEFGLAGEDTGELFF. CDR3 DNA sequence: TGTGCCAGCAGTGAATTCGGACTAGCGGGAGAGGACACCGGGGAGCTGTTTTTT.

This clone showed up just once. The chain couples TRBV19 to TRBJ2-3; D gene unclear. The germline gives CDR1 LNHDA, CDR2 SQIVND (reference sequence). The length of the CDR3 is 16 residues. Trimming pared 1 base from V and 1 base from J, leaving 12 bases between. As DNA, the CDR3 is TGTGCCAGTAGTATAGTCCCTAGGATAGGCACAGATACGCAGTATTTT. This sequence encodes CASSIVPRIGTDTQYF.

CDR3 DNA: TGTGCCACCAGCAGAGAACTGACAGGGGGAGAGGGCACTGAAGCTTTCTTT. Translation: CATSRELTGGEGTEAFF. The gene calls are TRBV15 and TRBJ1-1; TRBD1 matches 9 bases. Per germline, CDR1 LNHNV and CDR2 YYDKDF (reference sequence). V lost 0 bases and J lost 4; bases outside the gene matches: 9. The CDR3 sequence is 17 residues long. Drawing the rest from reference TRBV15 and TRBJ1-1, the complete variable domain is DAMVIQNPRYQVTQFGKPVTLSCSQTLNHNVMYWYQQKSSQAPKLLFHYYDKDFNNEADTPDNFQSRRPNTSFCFLDIRSPGLGDTAMYLCATSRELTGGEGTEAFFGQGTRLTVV.

CDR3 bases: TGTGCCAGCAGTAGGATAGCGGGAAGGACAGATACGCAGTATTTT. The encoded protein is CASSRIAGRTDTQYF. The V and J genes are TRBV6-6 and TRBJ2-3, with TRBD2 identical over 8 bases. CDR1 is MNHNY, CDR2 SVGAGI, per germline (reference sequence). The CDR3 extends over 15 amino acids. V shed 5 bases, J shed 3 bases, and the junction held 7 bases outside the gene matches.

This clone turned up a few times. This rearrangement joins TRBV7-3 to TRBJ2-3; 7 bases align to TRBD2. The CDR3 runs to 16 residues. With V trimmed by 2 bases and J by 6 bases, 11 bases remained unmatched. Germline V CDR1 and CDR2: SGHTA, FQGTGA. The CDR3 spells CASSLAGGSGWDTQYF. The CDR3 DNA reads TGTGCCAGCAGCTTAGCAGGCGGGAGCGGATGGGATACGCAGTATTTT.

The chain carries TRBV4-2 and TRBJ2-5, with D unclear. The CDR3 length is 14 residues. The germline V and J ends were trimmed by 1 base and 4 bases, with 10 bases remaining between them. Germline-derived CDR1 and CDR2 are LGHNA and YNFKEQ. CDR3 DNA sequence: TGTGCCAGCAGCCAAGGAGGTAGCACAGAGACCCAGTACTTC. This codes for CASSQGGSTETQYF.

This sequence joins TRBV18 and TRBJ1-5; 9 bases are shared with TRBD1. The CDR3 is 13 amino acids. Germline assignment: CDR1 KGHSH and CDR2 LQKENI. The V and J ends lost 3 bases and 7 bases, in that order; junction bases with no gene match: 1. The CDR3 nucleotides read TGTGCCAGCTCACCGGGACAGGGCCAGCCCCAGCATTTT. Its translation: CASSPGQGQPQHF.

The CDR3 region has the DNA TGTGCCAGCAGTTTATTTCGCGGGGCCTCCTACGAGCAGTACTTC. Translating it yields CASSLFRGASYEQYF. This chain links TRBV27 with TRBJ2-7; D may be TRBD2 (6 bases). Germline V gene data show CDR1 as MNHEY and CDR2 as SMNVEV (reference sequence). V was clipped by 1 base and J by 0 bases, with 10 bases between them. CDR3 size: 15 residues.

The chain has TRBV6-5 and TRBJ1-4; 8 nucleotides match TRBD1. Germline assignment: CDR1 MNHEY and CDR2 SVGAGI. The trim removed 6 bases at V and 8 bases at J, leaving 11 bases unmatched. The CDR3 has 15 residues. The DNA of the CDR3 is TGTGCCAGCAGCCCGGCCCCAGGGGGCGAGGAAAAACTGTTTTTT. Encoded protein: CASSPAPGGEEKLFF.

The rearrangement uses TRBV19 and TRBJ2-7; 12 nucleotides align to TRBD2. The germline CDR1 and CDR2 sequences are LNHDA and SQIVND (reference sequence). V was clipped by 7 bases and J by 4 bases; unmatched bases: 5. The CDR3 loop spans 14 amino acids. The CDR3, as DNA: TGTGCCAGTACGACTAGCGGGAGTACGTACGAGCAGTACTTC. It codes for CASTTSGSTYEQYF.

The chain recombines TRBV5-1 with TRBJ2-7, with D tentatively TRBD2 (6 bases). Trimming removed 2 bases from V and 6 bases from J, with 15 bases in between. From germline, CDR1 is SGHRS and CDR2 YFSETQ. The CDR3 length is 14 residues. The CDR3 loop is CASSLTGRSSEQYF. CDR3 bases: TGCGCCAGCAGCTTAACCGGGAGATCTTCCGAGCAGTACTTC.

V gene TRBV4-3 combines with J gene TRBJ2-3; TRBD2 might be the D (6 bases). The V end lost 4 bases, the J end lost 4 bases, and 15 bases lay between the germline ends. The CDR3 sequence is 15 residues long. Germline-derived CDR1 and CDR2 are LGHNA and YSLEER. The CDR3 nucleotides are TGCGCCAGCAGCCGGGGCGGGATTACGGCAGATACGCAGTATTTT. Amino acids: CASSRGGITADTQYF.

The chain uses TRBV9 and TRBJ2-3; 9 bases are a match to TRBD1. In germline, CDR1 is SGDLS, CDR2 YYNGEE. The CDR3 is 19 amino acids. The V segment lost 0 bases and the J segment 4 bases; nucleotides outside the gene matches: 15. The CDR3 loop is CASSVAPWGTGLLSDTQYF. The CDR3 DNA sequence: TGTGCCAGCAGCGTAGCTCCATGGGGGACAGGGCTCCTCTCAGATACGCAGTATTTT.

The rearrangement links TRBV19 to TRBJ1-1; D remains ambiguous. The CDR3 runs 17 residues. V was trimmed by 5 bases and J by 0 bases, leaving 19 bases between them. CDR1 LNHDA and CDR2 SQIVND come from the germline V gene (reference sequence). The CDR3 sequence: CASSPGREKGMNTEAFF. Written as DNA, the CDR3 is TGTGCCAGTAGTCCTGGACGGGAAAAAGGTATGAACACTGAAGCTTTCTTT.